A selection of T cell receptor beta chains follows, all from one sample in a study of OX40 agonist ivuxolimab in advanced cancers. Assay used: immunoSEQ multiplex PCR; TCRdb lists only in-frame clones, some missing. The sample records tens of thousands of clones, less than 90% being singletons. Material: CD4+ or CD8+ T cells sorted from blood, obtained in a trial of the OX40 agonist ivuxolimab. The receptors come from an adult with an advanced solid tumor such as melanoma, head and neck, liver or kidney cancer. Both conserved end residues are part of each CDR3. The order of the fields is J gene, clone size, D gene, V gene, CDR3 DNA, CDR3 protein. A D gene is named only where the DNA matches it firmly. Clone size is given for some rows only: seen once, a few or many times, or a class if the clone is expanded.

TRBJ2-1 | NA | NA | TRBV7-3 | TGTGCCAGCAGCGAGGAGAGTTACAATGAGCAGTTCTTC | CASSEESYNEQFF
TRBJ1-3 | NA | TRBD1 | TRBV6-5 | TGTGCCACCCACAGGGGGGTCTCTGGAAACACCATATATTTT | CATHRGVSGNTIYF
TRBJ1-2 | NA | NA | TRBV14 | TGTGCCAGCAGCCTACAGGATTATGGCTACACCTTC | CASSLQDYGYTF
TRBJ2-7 | medium-sized | NA | TRBV27 | TGTGCCAGCAGTTTATCAGGATCTTCTTACTACGAGCAGTACTTC | CASSLSGSSYYEQYF
TRBJ1-1 | NA | NA | TRBV7-9 | TGTGCCAGCAGCTCCCCCACTACAGGACGGACTGAAGCTTTCTTT | CASSSPTTGRTEAFF
TRBJ1-5 | NA | NA | TRBV6-6 | TGTGCCAGCAGTTACCCAGGGGACGGTAGCAATCAGCCCCAGCATTTT | CASSYPGDGSNQPQHF
TRBJ2-7 | NA | NA | TRBV30 | TGTGCCTGGGGCCCCTATGAATCCTACGAGCAGTACTTC | CAWGPYESYEQYF
TRBJ2-6 | once | NA | TRBV18 | TGTGCCAGCTCACAGGCTTGGGTAAACAGTGGAGGCACTGGGGCCAACGTCCTGACTTTC | CASSQAWVNSGGTGANVLTF
TRBJ1-1 | NA | NA | TRBV6-5 | TGTGCCAGCACCCTACTGGAGGGCGGCACTGAAGCTTTCTTT | CASTLLEGGTEAFF
TRBJ1-1 | NA | NA | TRBV29-1 | TGCAGCGTAAGACAACAGGGCCCTGAAGCTTTCTTT | CSVRQQGPEAFF
TRBJ2-1 | NA | NA | TRBV6-5 | TGTGCCAGCAGGGACAAGGCCTACAATGAGCAGTTCTTC | CASRDKAYNEQFF
TRBJ1-1 | once | NA | TRBV4-1 | TGCGCCAGCAGCCAAGAAGGTGCAGTGAGTGAAGCTTTCTTT | CASSQEGAVSEAFF
TRBJ2-7 | NA | NA | TRBV30 | TGTGCCTGGAGCGCCGGGACATGGGACGGCGAGCAGTACTTC | CAWSAGTWDGEQYF
TRBJ2-7 | NA | NA | TRBV9 | TGTGCCAGCAGCCTAGGCGAGCATAGGACCTACGAGCAGTACTTC | CASSLGEHRTYEQYF
TRBJ1-2 | NA | TRBD1 | TRBV6-5 | TGTGCCAGCAGCCCCAGTGACAGGGTCCATGGCTACACCTTC | CASSPSDRVHGYTF
TRBJ2-1 | NA | TRBD2 | TRBV10-2 | TGCGCCAGCAGACGACTTGGGACTACCCTGGCAGGTGAGCAGTTCTTC | CASRRLGTTLAGEQFF
TRBJ2-1 | NA | TRBD2 | TRBV19 | TGTGCCAGTAAACTCCTACTAGCGGGGAGAAACAATGAGCAGTTCTTC | CASKLLLAGRNNEQFF
TRBJ2-3 | NA | NA | TRBV19 | TGTGCCAGTATGGCGGACACAGATACGCAGTATTTT | CASMADTDTQYF
TRBJ2-7 | NA | TRBD2 | TRBV27 | TGTGCCAGCAGTTTATCGGGGACTAGCTTCTTCCACGAGCAGTACTTC | CASSLSGTSFFHEQYF
TRBJ1-5 | NA | NA | TRBV19 | TGTGCCAGTAAGGAGTTTCAGATCAATCAGCCCCAGCATTTT | CASKEFQINQPQHF
TRBJ1-5 | NA | NA | TRBV7-6 | TGTGCCAGCAGCCTCGCCGGGTTCGAGAACCAGCCCCAGCATTTT | CASSLAGFENQPQHF
TRBJ2-7 | NA | NA | TRBV7-9 | TGTGCCAGCAGCTTAATGCAGACAGTACGAAGGCGGGAGCAGTACTTC | CASSLMQTVRRREQYF
TRBJ2-7 | NA | TRBD1 | TRBV7-8 | TGTGCCAGCAGCTTAGCGGCACAGGGGGCGGTGGAGCAGTACTTC | CASSLAAQGAVEQYF
TRBJ2-1 | NA | NA | TRBV7-8 | TGTGCCAGCAGCTACTTAGTGAATGAGCAGTTCTTC | CASSYLVNEQFF
TRBJ2-5 | NA | NA | TRBV13 | TGTGCCAGCAGCCGGGGACACCAAGAGACCCAGTACTTC | CASSRGHQETQYF
TRBJ1-5 | NA | TRBD1 | TRBV15 | TGTGCCACCAGCAGAGTGACAGGGCCCCAGCCCCAGCATTTT | CATSRVTGPQPQHF
TRBJ2-1 | NA | NA | TRBV7-3 | TGTGCCAGCAGCTTATATGGCGGTAGCTCCTACAATGAGCAGTTCTTC | CASSLYGGSSYNEQFF
TRBJ1-1 | NA | NA | TRBV6-6 | TGTGCCAGCAAGGAGGCCCATTTGAACACTGAAGCTTTCTTT | CASKEAHLNTEAFF
TRBJ2-3 | NA | NA | TRBV2 | TGTGCCAGCAGTAACTCTACGGCTCTATGGAATACGCAGTATTTT | CASSNSTALWNTQYF
TRBJ2-7 | NA | TRBD1 | TRBV2 | TGTGCCAGCAGTGAGTACCAGGGGGCTCCACGCTACGAGCAGTACTTC | CASSEYQGAPRYEQYF
TRBJ2-7 | NA | NA | TRBV11-2 | TGTGCCAGCAGCTCCGTTGACTCACCCTACGAGCAGTACTTC | CASSSVDSPYEQYF
TRBJ1-4 | once | NA | TRBV9 | TGTGCCAGCAGCGTCAGAGGAAACGCCGCAACTAATGAAAAACTGTTTTTT | CASSVRGNAATNEKLFF
TRBJ2-1 | NA | NA | TRBV5-3 | TGTGCCAGAAGCTTGCTGTTAGGGAACTCCTACAATGAGCAGTTCTTC | CARSLLLGNSYNEQFF
TRBJ2-2 | NA | NA | TRBV6-5 | TGTGCCAGCAGTTACATTGAGGGGACCGGGGAGCTGTTTTTT | CASSYIEGTGELFF
TRBJ1-4 | few | NA | TRBV6-5 | TGTGCCAGCAGTTTATTGTCCACAACTAATGAAAAACTGTTTTTT | CASSLLSTTNEKLFF
TRBJ2-1 | NA | NA | TRBV15 | TGTGCCACCAGTAGCTCAGGGGGGGAGGAGCAGTTCTTC | CATSSSGGEEQFF
TRBJ1-6 | NA | NA | TRBV7-9 | TGTGCCAGCAGCTTAGATAATTCACCCCTCCACTTT | CASSLDNSPLHF
TRBJ2-5 | NA | TRBD2 | TRBV7-7 | TGTGCTAGCACCCAGGGAGGGGCGTGGGAGACCCAGTACTTC | CASTQGGAWETQYF
TRBJ2-7 | once | TRBD2 | TRBV27 | TGTGCCAGCACTCCCCGGGGGACCGGGGGGTACGAGCAGTACTTC | CASTPRGTGGYEQYF
TRBJ2-2 | NA | TRBD2 | TRBV29-1 | TGCAGCGTTGAAAGCGGGAGCGGCACCGGGGAGCTGTTTTTT | CSVESGSGTGELFF
TRBJ2-5 | many | TRBD2 | TRBV28 | TGTGCCAGCAGTTTTTATGCGGGAGGGGCAGAGACCCAGTACTTC | CASSFYAGGAETQYF
TRBJ1-5 | NA | NA | TRBV27 | TGTGCCAGCAGTGCCCTCTTCAGGGGCGATAGCAATCAGCCCCAGCATTTT | CASSALFRGDSNQPQHF
TRBJ2-3 | few | NA | TRBV29-1 | TGCAGCACCCGTGAAGGGGTCCTGAACAGGAAGACGCAGTATTTT | CSTREGVLNRKTQYF
TRBJ1-1 | NA | NA | TRBV7-9 | TGTGCCAGCAGCCCTGACATGAACACTGAAGCTTTCTTT | CASSPDMNTEAFF
TRBJ2-2 | NA | NA | TRBV7-6 | TGTGCCAGCAGCAACGGGGACACCACCACCGGGGAGCTGTTTTTT | CASSNGDTTTGELFF
TRBJ1-6 | NA | NA | TRBV7-9 | TGTGCCAGCAGCTTAGGTGGGGGGGCTAATTCACCCCTCCACTTT | CASSLGGGANSPLHF
TRBJ2-5 | hyperexpanded | NA | TRBV7-8 | TGTGCCAGCAGCTTAGCGGTGGGAAGTCCGCAAGAGACCCAGTACTTC | CASSLAVGSPQETQYF